The present T cell receptor (beta chain) was sequenced within a study of blood T cell repertoires in COVID-19. Patients at the Seattle site were enrolled during active infection and followed longitudinally. Repertoires were generated with immunoSEQ multiplex PCR, while TCRdb's copy carries only in-frame clones and drops some. The sample contains 80,000 to 95,000 clones, roughly 76% of which appear only once. The CDR3 is made up of 16 amino acids. CDR1 is SGHAT and CDR2 is FQNNGV in the germline V gene. Germline trimming cut 2 bases from V and 3 bases from J; bases unmatched to any gene: 6. The material sequenced was peripheral blood. This clonotype originated in an elderly man with COVID-19, enrolled during active disease. The V call is TRBV11-2, the J call TRBJ2-7; 11 positions match TRBD1. In DNA form, the CDR3 reads TGTGCCAGCAGCTTACCCCGGGACAGGGGGAACTACGAGCAGTACTTC. Translating it yields CASSLPRDRGNYEQYF.